These 20 T cell receptor beta chains originate from one sample sequenced in a study of CD4 T cells in relation to SARS-CoV-2 and coronaviruses. Before the COVID-19 pandemic, during about 2011-2019, CD4+ T cells were taken from unexposed donors. After roughly ten days of culture, CD4+ T cells were isolated. Assay used: immunoSEQ multiplex PCR; TCRdb lists only in-frame clones, some missing. The table has about 21,000 clones, 70% to 80% seen once. These TCRs are of unknown antigen specificity. The sample consisted of CD4+ T cells from PBMCs, cultured in vitro. Source of these receptors: a human donor in good health.

This clone was observed a handful of times. V is TRBV19 and J is TRBJ2-5; no clear D. The V end was cut by 2 bases, the J end by 3 bases, with 1 base between. Germline V gives CDR1 LNHDA, CDR2 SQIVND (reference sequence). CDR3 length: 11 amino acids. CDR3 DNA sequence: TGTGCCAGTAGTATAAAAGAGACCCAGTACTTC. Translated: CASSIKETQYF.

The chain uses TRBV12-5 and TRBJ2-7; 7 bases agree with TRBD1. Losses at the gene ends were 8 bases for V and 4 bases for J; bases not matched to a gene: 8. Looked up from germline, CDR1 is LGHNT and CDR2 is FRNRAP. This CDR3 has 13 amino acids. CDR3 sequence: CASRQGSGYEQYF. The DNA for the CDR3 is TGTGCTAGTAGACAGGGCTCTGGGTACGAGCAGTACTTC.

This clone was seen only once. The chain is built from TRBV11-2 and TRBJ2-5, with D unresolved. This CDR3 region has 14 residues. Trimming removed 0 bases from V and 7 bases from J, with 12 bases in between. CDR1 SGHAT and CDR2 FQNNGV come from the germline V gene. The CDR3 region has the DNA TGTGCCAGCAGCTTAGATAGGAGCGACGGGACCCAGTACTTC. Its translation is CASSLDRSDGTQYF.

The genes are TRBV7-3 and TRBJ2-3; the match to TRBD2 covers 12 bases. Germline V gene sequence: CDR1 SGHTA, CDR2 FQGTGA. V was pared by 5 bases and J by 6 bases, with 9 bases of the junction left unmatched. This CDR3 is built from 16 residues. CDR3 sequence reads: CASSLRTSGTGDTQYF. DNA for the CDR3: TGTGCCAGCAGCCTCAGGACTAGCGGGACGGGCGATACGCAGTATTTT.

The chain employs TRBV5-4 and TRBJ2-2, with 9 bases aligning to TRBD1. This CDR3 has 16 residues. The V and J ends lost 2 bases and 1 base, in that order; junction bases with no gene match: 3. The germline CDR1 and CDR2 sequences are SGHNT and YYREEE (reference sequence). The CDR3 coding sequence is TGTGCCAGCAGCTTTCCGGGACAGGGGAACACCGGGGAGCTGTTTTTT. Translated, it gives CASSFPGQGNTGELFF.

This chain connects TRBV3-1 (or the pseudogene TRBV3-2) to TRBJ1-2; 8 nucleotides line up with TRBD1. V was pared by 3 bases and J by 7 bases, with 1 base of the junction left unmatched. The V gene's germline CDR1 is LGHDT and CDR2 YNNKEL (reference sequence). CDR3 length equals 12 residues. The DNA of the CDR3 is TGTGCCAGCAGCCAGCAGGGGGCTGGCTACACCTTC. This sequence encodes CASSQQGAGYTF.

In this sample, this clone turned up a few times. V is TRBV7-9 and J is TRBJ1-1; 7 bases agree with TRBD1. Losses at the gene ends were 5 bases for V and 2 bases for J; bases not matched to a gene: 14. The CDR3 is 17 residues long. CDR1 and CDR2 (germline): SEHNR, FQNEAQ (reference sequence). CDR3 sequence reads: CASSKFTGEQGNTEAFF. CDR3 bases: TGTGCCAGCAGCAAATTCACAGGGGAACAAGGAAACACTGAAGCTTTCTTT.

In this sample, this clone turned up once. The chain has TRBV29-1 and TRBJ1-4; D is unresolved. V lost 5 bases, J lost 5 bases, and 9 bases lay in between. Per germline, CDR1 SQVTM and CDR2 ANQGSEA. This CDR3 spans 12 amino acids. The CDR3 DNA follows: TGCAGCGTTATTTCTCGAAATGAAAAACTGTTTTTT. Amino acids: CSVISRNEKLFF.

J is TRBJ2-7 and V is TRBV7-9; D gene uncertain. Trimming stripped 10 bases from V and 2 bases from J, with 12 bases between. This CDR3 region has 12 residues. Germline V gives CDR1 SEHNR, CDR2 FQNEAQ (reference sequence). The CDR3 is CATSLTAYEQYF. The CDR3 nucleotides read TGTGCCACCTCGCTAACGGCCTACGAGCAGTACTTC. Full variable domain (missing parts from reference TRBV7-9 and TRBJ2-7): DTGVSQNPRHKITKRGQNVTFRCDPISEHNRLYWYRQTLGQGPEFLTYFQNEAQLEKSRLLSDRFSAERPKGSFSTLEIQRTEQGDSAMYLCATSLTAYEQYFGPGTRLTVT.

V and J are TRBV28 and TRBJ1-5; D perhaps matches TRBD1 (6 bases). Per the germline V gene, CDR1 is MDHEN and CDR2 is SYDVKM. This CDR3 is built from 18 residues. The V end lost 3 bases, the J end lost 1 base, and 19 bases lay between the germline ends. CDR3 in DNA: TGTGCCAGCAGTTTCCGGCTGGTTTTCGGGGGCAGCAATCAGCCCCAGCATTTT. Amino acid sequence: CASSFRLVFGGSNQPQHF.

CDR3 DNA sequence: TGTGCCACCAGCAGAAGGAGACAGCTCTCTGGAAACACCATATATTTT. Protein sequence: CATSRRRQLSGNTIYF. The chain has TRBV15 and TRBJ1-3, with a weak D call TRBD1 (5 bases). This CDR3 spans 16 amino acids. V was cut by 2 bases and J by 0 bases, with 11 bases left in between. CDR1 is LNHNV and CDR2 is YYDKDF in the germline V gene (reference sequence).

This clone has a single count. One end of the junction varies from germline; a read error may be responsible. The chain joins TRBV6-5 to TRBJ1-6; no firm D call. The CDR3 is 14 residues long. Germline V gene lookup returns CDR1 MNHEY and CDR2 SVGAGI. CDR3 protein: CASSSGSENSPFHF. The DNA of the CDR3 is TGTGCCAGCAGTTCGGGATCCGAAAATTCACCCTTCCACTTT.

The chain has TRBV2 and TRBJ2-7; TRBD2 matches at 12 bases. CDR1 is SNHLY, CDR2 FYNNEI, per germline. Trimming cost V 6 bases and J 0 bases; bases outside gene matches: 6. CDR3 length: 16 amino acids. The CDR3 loop is CASRRTSGVYSYEQYF. The DNA for the CDR3 is TGTGCCAGCAGAAGGACTAGCGGGGTATACTCCTACGAGCAGTACTTC. The full variable domain, in which reference TRBV2 and TRBJ2-7 provide the parts outside the CDR3, is EPEVTQTPSHQVTQMGQEVILRCVPISNHLYFYWYRQILGQKVEFLVSFYNNEISEKSEIFDDQFSVERPDGSNFTLKIRSTKLEDSAMYFCASRRTSGVYSYEQYFGPGTRLTVT.

The chain couples TRBV7-8 to TRBJ1-5, with D possibly being TRBD1 (6 bases). This CDR3 has 16 amino acids. Deletions cut 2 bases from V and 1 base from J, with 12 bases between. Per germline, CDR1 SGHVS and CDR2 FQNEAQ. CDR3 region: CASSLQPGTSNQPQHF. CDR3 sequence (DNA): TGTGCCAGCAGCTTACAGCCCGGGACAAGCAATCAGCCCCAGCATTTT.

This rearrangement joins TRBV28 to TRBJ1-2; D unresolved. Germline-derived CDR1 and CDR2 are MDHEN and SYDVKM. The ends were cut back, 8 bases at V and 2 bases at J, with 9 bases in the middle. The CDR3 consists of 12 residues. CDR3 bases: TGTGCCAGCGGGTCGCGAAACTATGGCTACACCTTC. Translation: CASGSRNYGYTF.

The J gene is TRBJ1-2, the V gene TRBV9; D unclear. Germline V gives CDR1 SGDLS, CDR2 YYNGEE. Trimming left V 5 bases short and J 2 bases short, with 22 bases between. There are 17 residues in the CDR3. The CDR3 DNA reads as TGTGCCAGCAGAAATTCTCAACGGGCTTTGGGGAACTATGGCTACACCTTC. Translation: CASRNSQRALGNYGYTF.

DNA for the CDR3: TGTGCCAGCAGCTACCGGGGGACTAGCGGCAGCTACGAGCAGTACTTC. This sequence encodes CASSYRGTSGSYEQYF. V gene TRBV4-2 combines with J gene TRBJ2-7; 11 bases fit TRBD2. CDR1 LGHNA and CDR2 YNFKEQ come from the germline V gene. This CDR3 contains 16 residues. With V trimmed by 5 bases and J by 3 bases, 9 bases remained unmatched.

This clone was counted a few times. This same CDR3 is encoded by further DNA sequences in the sample. The chain couples TRBV5-1 to TRBJ2-7, with 10 bases aligning to TRBD1. The length of the CDR3 is 15 residues. Trimming took 4 bases from V and 2 from J; bases not matched to a gene: 6. Looked up from germline, CDR1 is SGHRS and CDR2 is YFSETQ. The CDR3 bases are TGCGCCAGCAGCCTCCAGACAGGGGGCACCTACGAGCAGTACTTC. Protein: CASSLQTGGTYEQYF.

This rearrangement joins TRBV6-2 or TRBV6-3 to TRBJ1-5, with 7 bases aligning to TRBD1. Germline V gene sequence: CDR1 MNHEY, CDR2 SVGEGT. Germline trimming cut 4 bases from V and 7 bases from J; bases unmatched to any gene: 7. This CDR3 has 14 residues. The CDR3 coding sequence is TGTGCCAGCAGTTCGGGACAGAGGATCCAGCCCCAGCATTTT. It codes for CASSSGQRIQPQHF.

V gene TRBV24-1 combines with J gene TRBJ2-3; D gene ambiguous. Trimming shortened V by 6 bases and J by 0 bases, and 6 bases separated the two germline ends. CDR3 size: 13 residues. The V gene's germline CDR1 is KGHDR and CDR2 SFDVKD. CDR3 nucleotides: TGTGCCACCAGTTCTTGGAGCACAGATACGCAGTATTTT. As protein: CATSSWSTDTQYF.